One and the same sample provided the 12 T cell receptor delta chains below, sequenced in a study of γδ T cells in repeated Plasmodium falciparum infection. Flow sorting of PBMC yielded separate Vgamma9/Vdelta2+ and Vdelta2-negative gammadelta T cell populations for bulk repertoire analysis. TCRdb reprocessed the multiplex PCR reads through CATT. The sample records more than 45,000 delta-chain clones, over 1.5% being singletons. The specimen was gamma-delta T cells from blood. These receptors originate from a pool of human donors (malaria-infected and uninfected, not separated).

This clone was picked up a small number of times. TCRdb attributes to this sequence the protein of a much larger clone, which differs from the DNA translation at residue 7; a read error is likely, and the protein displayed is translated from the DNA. The CDR3 nucleotides read TGTGCTCTTGGACGGGATCATCCACGTACTGGGGGATACGCCGATAAACTCATCTTT. Its protein product is CALGRDHPRTGGYADKLIF. This chain uses TRDV1 with TRDJ1; 13 bases align to TRDD3. The J gene comes from matching the DNA to germline here; TCRdb lacks it. V gave up 6 bases and J gave up 3 bases; unmatched junction bases: 16. Germline CDR1 TSWWSYY, CDR2 QGS. This CDR3 has 19 residues.

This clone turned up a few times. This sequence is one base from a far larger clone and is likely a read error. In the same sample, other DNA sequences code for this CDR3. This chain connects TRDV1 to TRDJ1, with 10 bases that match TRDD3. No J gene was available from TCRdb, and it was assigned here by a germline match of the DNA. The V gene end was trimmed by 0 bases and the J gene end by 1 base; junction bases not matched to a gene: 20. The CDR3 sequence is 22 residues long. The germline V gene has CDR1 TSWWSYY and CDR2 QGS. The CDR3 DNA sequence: TGTGCTCTTGGGGAACTACGGCCCTACTGGGGGATTCGCCCCTGGGGCACCGATAAACTCATCTTT. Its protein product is CALGELRPYWGIRPWGTDKLIF.

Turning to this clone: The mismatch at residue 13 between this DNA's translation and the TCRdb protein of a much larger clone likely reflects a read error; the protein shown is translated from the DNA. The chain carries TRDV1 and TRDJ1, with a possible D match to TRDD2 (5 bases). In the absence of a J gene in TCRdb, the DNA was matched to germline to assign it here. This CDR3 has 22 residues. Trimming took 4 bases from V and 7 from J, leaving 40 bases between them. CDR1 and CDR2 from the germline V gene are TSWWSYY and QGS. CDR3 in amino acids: CALGAPSYPLLLRREYMGKLIF. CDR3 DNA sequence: TGTGCTCTTGGGGCACCTTCGTATCCATTACTGCTCCGGAGGGAATATATGGGTAAACTCATCTTT.

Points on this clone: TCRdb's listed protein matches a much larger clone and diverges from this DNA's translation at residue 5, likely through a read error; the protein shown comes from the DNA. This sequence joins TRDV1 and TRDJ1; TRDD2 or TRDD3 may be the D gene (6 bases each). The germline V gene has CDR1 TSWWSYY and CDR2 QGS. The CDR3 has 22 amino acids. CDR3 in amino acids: CALGGPRPSISYWESYTDKFIF. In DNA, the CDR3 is TGTGCTCTTGGGGGGCCTCGGCCCTCCATATCTTACTGGGAATCCTACACCGATAAATTCATCTTT.

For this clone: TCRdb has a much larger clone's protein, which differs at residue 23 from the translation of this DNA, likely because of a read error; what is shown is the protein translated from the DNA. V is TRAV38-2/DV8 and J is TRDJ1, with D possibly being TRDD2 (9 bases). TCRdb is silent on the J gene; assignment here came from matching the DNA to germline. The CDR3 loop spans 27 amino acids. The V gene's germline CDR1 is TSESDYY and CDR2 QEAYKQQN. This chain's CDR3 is CAYRSRGGKTFLRALRTGGPHTGKLIF. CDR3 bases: TGTGCTTATAGGAGTCGGGGGGGGAAAACCTTCCTACGCGCTCTCCGTACTGGGGGTCCTCACACCGGTAAACTCATCTTT.

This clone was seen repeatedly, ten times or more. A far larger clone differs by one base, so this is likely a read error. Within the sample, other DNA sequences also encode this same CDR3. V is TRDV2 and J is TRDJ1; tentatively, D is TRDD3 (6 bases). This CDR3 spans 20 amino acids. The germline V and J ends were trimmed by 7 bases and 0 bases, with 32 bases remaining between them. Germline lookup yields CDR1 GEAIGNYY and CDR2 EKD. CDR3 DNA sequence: TGTGCCTGCGACCATCCTCAATCCTGGGGATCATCTGCGTACACCGATAAACTCATCTTT. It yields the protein CACDHPQSWGSSAYTDKLIF.

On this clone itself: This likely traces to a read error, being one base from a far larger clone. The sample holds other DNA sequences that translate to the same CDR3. The CDR3 protein is CAIGETGLPKRGGDPPINTDKLIF. CDR3 nucleotides: TGTGCTATTGGGGAAACGGGCCTTCCCAAACGTGGAGGGGACCCACCCATAAACACCGATAAACTCATCTTT. V usage is TRDV1 and J usage is TRDJ1; D may be TRDD2 (6 bases). This CDR3 has 24 amino acids. Germline V CDR1 and CDR2: TSWWSYY, QGS.

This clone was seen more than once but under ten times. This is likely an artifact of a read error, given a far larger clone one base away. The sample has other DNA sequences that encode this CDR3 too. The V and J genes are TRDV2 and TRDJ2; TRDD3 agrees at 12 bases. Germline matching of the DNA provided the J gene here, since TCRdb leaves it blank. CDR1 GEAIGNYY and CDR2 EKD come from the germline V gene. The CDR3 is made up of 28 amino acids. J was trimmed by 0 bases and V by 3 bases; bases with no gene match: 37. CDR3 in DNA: TGTGCCTGTGACTCGACCTCGCCTCCTACGGGGGGATCTCTGGGGGATACGCGTATCCCGGCTTTGACAGCACAACTCTTCTTT. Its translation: CACDSTSPPTGGSLGDTRIPALTAQLFF.

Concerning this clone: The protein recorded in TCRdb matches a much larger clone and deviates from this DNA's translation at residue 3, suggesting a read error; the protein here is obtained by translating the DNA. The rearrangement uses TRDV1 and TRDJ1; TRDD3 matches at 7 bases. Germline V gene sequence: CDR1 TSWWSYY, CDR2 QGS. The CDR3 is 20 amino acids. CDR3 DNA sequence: TGTGCTCCTGGGGAAATCCGGCCTTGGAAGCAGGGGGATCACACCGATAAACTCATCTTT. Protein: CAPGEIRPWKQGDHTDKLIF.

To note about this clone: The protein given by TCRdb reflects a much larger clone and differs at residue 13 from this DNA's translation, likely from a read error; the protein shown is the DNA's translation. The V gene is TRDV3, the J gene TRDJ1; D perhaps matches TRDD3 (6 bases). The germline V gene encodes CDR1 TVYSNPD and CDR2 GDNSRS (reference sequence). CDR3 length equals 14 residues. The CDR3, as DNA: TGTGCCTTCCTAAGGAGGGCTGGGACGGGGGGACTCACCTTT. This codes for CAFLRRAGTGGLTF.

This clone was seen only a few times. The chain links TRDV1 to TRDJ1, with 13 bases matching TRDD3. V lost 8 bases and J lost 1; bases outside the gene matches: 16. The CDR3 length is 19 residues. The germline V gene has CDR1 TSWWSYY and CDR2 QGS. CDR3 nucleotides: TGTGCTCTTCTCACCCCTCCAAACTGGGGGATACGGGGCACCGATAAACTCATCTTT. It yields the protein CALLTPPNWGIRGTDKLIF.

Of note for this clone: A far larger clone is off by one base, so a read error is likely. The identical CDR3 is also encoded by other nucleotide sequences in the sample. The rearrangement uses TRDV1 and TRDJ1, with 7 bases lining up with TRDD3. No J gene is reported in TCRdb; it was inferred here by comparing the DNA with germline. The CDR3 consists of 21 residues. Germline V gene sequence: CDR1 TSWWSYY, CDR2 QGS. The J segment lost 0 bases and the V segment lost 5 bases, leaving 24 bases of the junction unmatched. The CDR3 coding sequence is TGTGCTCTTGGGTCACGGTTAAAGGGACAACTTCTGGGGGCGTACACCGATAAACTCATCTTT. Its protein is CALGSRLKGQLLGAYTDKLIF.